One and the same sample provided the 14 T cell receptor beta chains below, sequenced in a study of blood T cell repertoires in COVID-19. TCRdb's table, derived via immunoSEQ multiplex PCR, lists solely in-frame clones and lacks some. Of over 350,000 clones in the sample, 70% to 90% were seen once. The sequenced material came from PBMCs or T cells enriched from blood (not recorded which). The receptors derive from a young woman with acute COVID-19.

V and J are TRBV5-6 and TRBJ2-5, with 13 bases identical to TRBD2. The length of the CDR3 is 17 residues. J was trimmed by 4 bases and V by 4 bases; bases with no gene match: 10. The germline CDR1 and CDR2 sequences are SGHDT and YYEEEE. The CDR3 protein is CASSTMLLAGGRETQYF. In DNA form, the CDR3 reads TGTGCCAGCAGCACAATGCTACTAGCGGGAGGGAGAGAGACCCAGTACTTC.

V is TRBV5-1 and J is TRBJ2-5, with D perhaps TRBD2 (6 bases). Trimming shortened V by 0 bases and J by 1 base, and 10 bases separated the two germline ends. The CDR3 runs to 15 residues. Looked up from germline, CDR1 is SGHRS and CDR2 is YFSETQ. DNA for the CDR3: TGCGCCAGCAGCTTGGTTGGAGGGACCCAAGAGACCCAGTACTTC. Translation gives CASSLVGGTQETQYF.

This clone was counted a single time. CDR3 residues: CASMESTLNSGNTIYF. In nucleotides, the CDR3 is TGTGCCAGTATGGAGAGCACCCTCAACTCTGGAAACACCATATATTTT. The rearrangement uses TRBV19 and TRBJ1-3; no clear D. Germline V gives CDR1 LNHDA, CDR2 SQIVND (reference sequence). This CDR3 contains 16 residues. The germline V and J ends were trimmed by 7 bases and 0 bases, with 16 bases remaining between them.

The chain couples TRBV2 to TRBJ1-1, with D uncertain. V was pared by 7 bases and J by 3 bases, with 15 bases between. The CDR3 sequence is 14 residues long. CDR1 is SNHLY, CDR2 FYNNEI, per germline. The CDR3 DNA follows: TGTGCCAGCATCTTTCAGAATCGGGACACTGAAGCTTTCTTT. This translates into CASIFQNRDTEAFF.

This chain uses TRBV3-1 (or the pseudogene TRBV3-2) with TRBJ2-1; possibly TRBD2 for D (5 bases). Germline CDR1 LGHDT, CDR2 YNNKEL (reference sequence). V was shortened by 0 bases and J by 9 bases, with 9 bases between the two germline ends. The CDR3 totals 13 residues. The CDR3 sequence is CASSQDNEGEQFF. Here the CDR3 DNA reads TGTGCCAGCAGCCAAGATAACGAGGGTGAGCAGTTCTTC.

The V and J genes are TRBV30 and TRBJ1-1; no firm D call. V was shortened by 0 bases and J by 11 bases, with 16 bases between the two germline ends. The CDR3 consists of 13 residues. Germline-derived CDR1 and CDR2 are GTSNPN and SVGIG (reference sequence). CDR3 sequence: CAWSVLADLLAFF. The CDR3 DNA reads TGTGCCTGGAGTGTGCTGGCCGATTTATTGGCTTTCTTT.

This rearrangement joins TRBV9 to TRBJ2-1; perhaps TRBD1 as D (6 bases). CDR1 and CDR2 (germline): SGDLS, YYNGEE. The CDR3 totals 14 residues. V was cut by 0 bases and J by 7 bases, with 11 bases left in between. The CDR3 loop reads CASSVGGGRNEQFF. The CDR3 DNA sequence: TGTGCCAGCAGCGTAGGAGGGGGTCGGAATGAGCAGTTCTTC.

The V gene is TRBV29-1, the J gene TRBJ1-2; a weak D match, TRBD1 (6 bases). V was cut by 4 bases and J by 4 bases, with 10 bases left in between. CDR1 and CDR2 (germline): SQVTM, ANQGSEA. The CDR3 is 12 amino acids. CDR3 DNA sequence: TGCAGCGTTGTGGGGACAAGCTATGGCTACACCTTC. This codes for CSVVGTSYGYTF. Supplemented by reference TRBV29-1 and TRBJ1-2, the full variable domain reads SAVISQKPSRDICQRGTSLTIQCQVDSQVTMMFWYRQQPGQSLTLIATANQGSEATYESGFVIDKFPISRPNLTFSTLTVSNMSPEDSSIYLCSVVGTSYGYTFGSGTRLTVV.

The chain combines TRBV7-2 with TRBJ1-6; TRBD1 aligns across 7 bases. V shed 5 bases, J shed 6 bases, and the junction held 4 bases outside the gene matches. This CDR3 has 14 residues. Germline loops: CDR1 SGHTA, CDR2 FQGNSA. CDR3 DNA sequence: TGTGCCAGCAGCCCGGACAGGATTAATTCACCCCTCCACTTT. Translation: CASSPDRINSPLHF.

This clone was observed a handful of times. The CDR3 DNA reads as TGTGCCAGCAGCCACCCCCTAGCGTTGAATGAGCAGTTCTTC. It yields the protein CASSHPLALNEQFF. The rearrangement uses TRBV3-1 (or the pseudogene TRBV3-2) and TRBJ2-1; D perhaps matches TRBD2 (6 bases). The CDR3 covers 14 residues. The V gene's germline CDR1 is LGHDT and CDR2 YNNKEL (reference sequence). Deletions cut 3 bases from V and 7 bases from J, with 13 bases between.

The CDR3 DNA follows: TGTGCCAGCAGCTTAGAACTAGCGGGAACCTACGAGCAGTACTTC. It yields the protein CASSLELAGTYEQYF. The gene calls are TRBV7-2 and TRBJ2-7; TRBD2 matches at 10 bases. V dropped 1 base and J dropped 2; count of bases not matched to a gene: 2. CDR3 length: 15 amino acids. The germline CDR1 and CDR2 sequences are SGHTA and FQGNSA.

The rearrangement links TRBV19 to TRBJ2-2, with 7 bases lining up with TRBD1. V trimming: 1 base; J trimming: 1 base; junction bases outside the gene matches: 9. The length of the CDR3 is 18 residues. Germline loops: CDR1 LNHDA, CDR2 SQIVND (reference sequence). The CDR3 sequence: CASSIVLPGQVNTGELFF. The CDR3 coding sequence is TGTGCCAGTAGTATAGTTCTCCCTGGACAGGTGAACACCGGGGAGCTGTTTTTT.

The chain couples TRBV7-3 to TRBJ1-1; 7 positions match TRBD1. The V segment lost 4 bases and the J segment 4 bases; nucleotides outside the gene matches: 6. Germline V lookup: CDR1 SGHTA, CDR2 FQGTGA. This CDR3 comprises 14 residues. This chain's CDR3 is CASSSRRDSTEAFF. The CDR3, as DNA: TGTGCCAGCAGCTCACGCCGGGACAGCACTGAAGCTTTCTTT.

This chain connects TRBV12-3 or TRBV12-4 to TRBJ1-1; no clear D gene. Trimming removed 6 bases at V and 1 base at J, with 6 bases between. The CDR3 runs to 12 residues. The CDR3 loop reads CASREGNTEAFF. CDR3 DNA: TGTGCCAGCAGAGAGGGGAACACTGAAGCTTTCTTT.